These T cell receptor beta chains were read from a single sample in a study of blood T cells in healthy people across ages. TCRdb redid the calling of the 5' RACE reads with MiXCR, one entry per CDR3 protein. Of 950,000 to 1,200,000 distinct CDR3 sequences in the sample, more than 30% were seen once. The sample consisted of blood. Every receptor here comes from a man between 18 and 29 years old in good health. Each CDR3 is given with its conserved first and last residue.

>TRBV28|TRBJ1-5
CASSFSAPSQGRQPQHF
>TRBV4-3|TRBJ2-7
CASSQGGGMTEQYF
>TRBV4-1|TRBJ1-4
CASSQMGPRGLFF
>TRBV3-1|TRBJ2-5
CASSQYSAQETQYF
>TRBV12-3/TRBV12-4|TRBJ1-6
CASSLGPDSPLHF
>TRBV20-1|TRBJ2-5
CSARPMGTTETQYF
>TRBV3-1|TRBJ2-7
CASTSYYEQYF
>TRBV11-3|TRBJ2-2
CASSPTSTNTGELFF
>TRBV20-1|TRBJ1-5
CSARDSGQGAVYQPQHF
>TRBV6-4|TRBJ2-1
CASRERADDNEQFF
>TRBV6-2/TRBV6-3|TRBJ1-2
CASRKTGDDGYTF
>TRBV20-1|TRBJ1-2
CSARDEGLNGYTF
>TRBV7-2|TRBJ2-7
CASSLDTEYNEQYF
>TRBV10-3|TRBJ1-6
CAISEGTVNSPLHF
>TRBV4-3|TRBJ2-3
CASSQDMLAGTMFGRTDTQYF
>TRBV7-6|TRBJ1-4
CASSFRGGDEKLFF
>TRBV9|TRBJ2-1
CASSGDQTGVNEQFF
>TRBV7-5|TRBJ2-4
CISVSEAVGREYKNIQYF
>TRBV6-2/TRBV6-3|TRBJ2-1
CASSYPGLAATYNEQFF
>TRBV5-1|TRBJ1-3
CASSWDRGSTNTIYF
>TRBV18|TRBJ1-1
CASSPPLRANTEAFF
>TRBV29-1|TRBJ2-6
CSVQRTGDSGANVLTF